One sample yielded the 21 T cell receptor beta chains listed below, sequenced in a study of shared clonotypes between healthy human individuals. Libraries were prepared by immunoSEQ multiplex PCR; TCRdb keeps only in-frame clonotypes and omits some of them. The sample consists of nearly 1,000,000 clones, around 80% of them appearing once. Sequenced sample: memory CD4+ T cells sorted from blood. Described subset: CD45RA-negative fraction. The receptors come from a young man in good health.

The chain recombines TRBV4-1 with TRBJ2-3; 12 positions match TRBD2. Looked up from germline, CDR1 is MGHRA and CDR2 is YSYEKL. The CDR3 has 16 residues. The V gene end was trimmed by 4 bases and the J gene end by 4 bases; junction bases not matched to a gene: 6. The CDR3 loop reads CASSRAGLAGPDTQYF. DNA for the CDR3: TGCGCCAGCAGCCGAGCCGGACTAGCGGGACCAGATACGCAGTATTTT.

This chain connects TRBV28 to TRBJ2-7; 7 bases fit TRBD1. This CDR3 spans 14 amino acids. The germline V gene has CDR1 MDHEN and CDR2 SYDVKM. After removal of 5 bases from V and 3 bases from J, the junction contained 7 bases not matched to a gene. Here the CDR3 DNA reads TGTGCCAGCAGTACAGGGGAGAGGGGCTACGAGCAGTACTTC. Residues: CASSTGERGYEQYF.

This clone was detected only a few times. The chain links TRBV4-3 to TRBJ2-1; 13 bases align to TRBD2. J lost 8 bases, V lost 4 bases, and 5 bases had no gene match. CDR1 and CDR2 (germline): LGHNA, YSLEER. This CDR3 is 15 amino acids long. CDR3 nucleotide sequence: TGCGCCAGCAGCCTACGACTAGCGGGAGGAGATGAGCAGTTCTTC. It translates to CASSLRLAGGDEQFF.

With respect to this clone: The junction shows a germline mismatch at one end, possibly a read error. This chain joins TRBV7-7 and TRBJ2-5; no definite D call. Germline V gene lookup returns CDR1 SSHAT and CDR2 FNYEAQ (reference sequence). This CDR3 comprises 18 residues. CDR3 DNA: TGTGCTAGCAGCTTAGGAATTTCCTCCCGTACCCAACAAGAGACCCAGTACTTC. Its translation is CASSLGISSRTQQETQYF.

V is TRBV18 and J is TRBJ1-2; D unclear. The CDR3 has 15 amino acids. Germline values: CDR1 KGHSH, CDR2 LQKENI. Trimming removed 3 bases at V and 6 bases at J, with 17 bases between. The CDR3 DNA follows: TGTGCCAGCTCACCCCCCGGGGTAGACTCCCATGGCTACACCTTC. Its protein is CASSPPGVDSHGYTF. Looking up the rest from reference TRBV18 and TRBJ1-2 gives the full variable domain: NAGVMQNPRHLVRRRGQEARLRCSPMKGHSHVYWYRQLPEEGLKFMVYLQKENIIDESGMPKERFSAEFPKEGPSILRIQQVVRGDSAAYFCASSPPGVDSHGYTFGSGTRLTVV.

V is TRBV4-1 and J is TRBJ1-3; TRBD1 aligns across 8 bases. The CDR3 sequence is 15 residues long. Trimming removed 6 bases from V and 2 bases from J; junction bases left unmatched: 6. Germline assignment: CDR1 MGHRA and CDR2 YSYEKL. CDR3 sequence: CASSSGQGTGNTIYF. CDR3 nucleotide sequence: TGCGCCAGCAGTTCCGGACAGGGTACTGGAAACACCATATATTTT.

The chain has TRBV30 and TRBJ2-5, with D unresolved. The germline CDR1 and CDR2 sequences are GTSNPN and SVGIG (reference sequence). Trimming took off 2 bases at V and 5 bases at J, with 9 bases between the two ends. This CDR3 comprises 12 residues. The CDR3 coding sequence is TGTGCCTGGAGTAGAGGCTCCGAGACCCAGTACTTC. Amino acid sequence: CAWSRGSETQYF.

V is TRBV18 and J is TRBJ2-1, with D unresolved. The germline V and J ends were trimmed by 1 base and 0 bases, with 13 bases remaining between them. Germline loops: CDR1 KGHSH, CDR2 LQKENI. This CDR3 has 17 residues. Here the CDR3 reads CASSPLLGSFSYNEQFF. The CDR3 DNA sequence: TGTGCCAGCTCACCACTCCTTGGCTCCTTCTCCTACAATGAGCAGTTCTTC.

The gene calls are TRBV9 and TRBJ1-6; the match to TRBD1 covers 7 bases. CDR1 and CDR2 (germline): SGDLS, YYNGEE. The V segment lost 3 bases and the J segment 6 bases; nucleotides outside the gene matches: 9. This CDR3 region has 16 residues. The CDR3 sequence: CASSALTGTVNSPLHF. For the CDR3, the DNA is TGTGCCAGCAGCGCCCTTACCGGGACAGTTAATTCACCCCTCCACTTT.

V is TRBV5-1 and J is TRBJ1-1, with 7 bases fitting TRBD1. With V trimmed by 4 bases and J by 0 bases, 12 bases remained unmatched. Germline CDR1 SGHRS, CDR2 YFSETQ. The CDR3 contains 17 residues. The DNA for the CDR3 is TGCGCCAGCAGCCCCGGAACAGGGGCTCGGATGAACACTGAAGCTTTCTTT. Its protein is CASSPGTGARMNTEAFF. The variable domain in full, completed from reference TRBV5-1 and TRBJ1-1, reads KAGVTQTPRYLIKTRGQQVTLSCSPISGHRSVSWYQQTPGQGLQFLFEYFSETQRNKGNFPGRFSGRQFSNSRSEMNVSTLELGDSALYLCASSPGTGARMNTEAFFGQGTRLTVV.

The chain joins TRBV7-2 to TRBJ2-3; 14 bases are a match to TRBD2. CDR3 size: 17 residues. Looked up from germline, CDR1 is SGHTA and CDR2 is FQGNSA. V gave up 0 bases and J gave up 4 bases; unmatched junction bases: 3. The CDR3 here is CASSLAEGLAGADTQYF. In DNA, the CDR3 is TGTGCCAGCAGCTTAGCAGAGGGACTAGCGGGAGCAGATACGCAGTATTTT.

As concerns this clone: Distinct nucleotide sequences in the sample also encode this CDR3. The J gene is TRBJ1-5, the V gene TRBV15, with no clear D. V lost 0 bases to trimming and J lost 4 bases, with 7 bases between them. The germline CDR1 and CDR2 sequences are LNHNV and YYDKDF (reference sequence). This CDR3 region has 14 residues. This CDR3 reads CATSRDSGNQPQHF. The CDR3 nucleotides read TGTGCCACCAGCAGAGATTCCGGTAATCAGCCCCAGCATTTT.

The CDR3: CASSPPTMKPYNEKLFF. In nucleotides, the CDR3 is TGTGCCAGCAGTCCTCCAACGATGAAGCCTTATAATGAAAAACTGTTTTTT. The chain couples TRBV28 to TRBJ1-4; the D is unclear. Trimming took off 5 bases at V and 4 bases at J, with 20 bases between the two ends. CDR3 length: 17 residues. Germline values: CDR1 MDHEN, CDR2 SYDVKM.

The chain couples TRBV6-6 to TRBJ2-3; 9 bases fit TRBD2. The length of the CDR3 is 15 residues. V trimming: 5 bases; J trimming: 2 bases; junction bases outside the gene matches: 5. Germline-derived CDR1 and CDR2 are MNHNY and SVGAGI (reference sequence). The CDR3 sequence is CASSPLAGHTDTQYF. The CDR3 nucleotides read TGTGCCAGCAGTCCCCTAGCGGGGCACACAGATACGCAGTATTTT.

This clone was recorded a few times. The chain couples TRBV19 to TRBJ1-3; D uncertain. Germline V CDR1 and CDR2: LNHDA, SQIVND (reference sequence). The CDR3 has 15 amino acids. V was cut by 4 bases and J by 2 bases, with 12 bases left in between. The chain's CDR3 is CASSTGLGTGNTIYF. For the CDR3, the DNA is TGTGCCAGTAGTACCGGCCTTGGGACTGGAAACACCATATATTTT.

This rearrangement joins TRBV13 to TRBJ2-1; 10 bases align to TRBD2. The germline gives CDR1 PRHDT, CDR2 FYEKMQ (reference sequence). The trim removed 0 bases at V and 1 base at J, leaving 9 bases unmatched. CDR3 length equals 19 residues. The CDR3 DNA is TGTGCCAGCAGCTTAGGCTCCTCTAGCGGGAGAGCATCCTACAATGAGCAGTTCTTC. Protein sequence: CASSLGSSSGRASYNEQFF.

The chain has TRBV28 and TRBJ2-7, with D perhaps given as TRBD1 or TRBD2 (5 bases each). The V gene lost 8 bases and the J gene lost 2 bases, with 13 bases spanning the gap. The CDR3 sequence is 13 residues long. The V gene's germline CDR1 is MDHEN and CDR2 SYDVKM. This chain's CDR3 is CASGTVGTYEQYF. The CDR3 DNA reads TGTGCCAGCGGGACGGTGGGGACCTACGAGCAGTACTTC. The entire variable domain, with the rest obtained from reference TRBV28 and TRBJ2-7, is as follows: DVKVTQSSRYLVKRTGEKVFLECVQDMDHENMFWYRQDPGLGLRLIYFSYDVKMKEKGDIPEGYSVSREKKERFSLILESASTNQTSMYLCASGTVGTYEQYFGPGTRLTVT.

Concerning this clone: The same CDR3 is also encoded by other DNA sequences in this sample. The chain employs TRBV27 and TRBJ1-5; D uncertain. The V gene's germline CDR1 is MNHEY and CDR2 SMNVEV (reference sequence). V lost 3 bases and J 3 bases, leaving 6 bases between the germline ends. The CDR3 extends over 13 amino acids. For the CDR3, the DNA is TGTGCCAGCAGTTTTAGGGACAATCAGCCCCAGCATTTT. Translated: CASSFRDNQPQHF.

The chain has TRBV11-2 and TRBJ2-3; 10 bases match TRBD2. CDR3 length equals 18 residues. Germline V gives CDR1 SGHAT, CDR2 FQNNGV. V was pared by 1 base and J by 0 bases, with 7 bases of the junction left unmatched. The CDR3 DNA reads as TGTGCCAGCAGCTTAGTCGTTAGCGGGGGGTTAAGCACAGATACGCAGTATTTT. Translated: CASSLVVSGGLSTDTQYF. The whole variable domain, remainder taken from reference TRBV11-2 and TRBJ2-3, is EAGVAQSPRYKIIEKRQSVAFWCNPISGHATLYWYQQILGQGPKLLIQFQNNGVVDDSQLPKDRFSAERLKGVDSTLKIQPAKLEDSAVYLCASSLVVSGGLSTDTQYFGPGTRLTVL.

V usage is TRBV6-6 and J usage is TRBJ1-5, with D tentatively TRBD1 (6 bases). Germline loops: CDR1 MNHNY, CDR2 SVGAGI (reference sequence). The CDR3 extends over 15 amino acids. V lost 0 bases and J 1 base, leaving 7 bases between the germline ends. The CDR3 bases are TGTGCCAGCAGTTACTCCGGGACAAGCAATCAGCCCCAGCATTTT. Protein product: CASSYSGTSNQPQHF.

As regards this clone: Other DNA sequences in this sample translate to the same CDR3. The chain couples TRBV28 to TRBJ1-3; no clear D gene. In germline, CDR1 is MDHEN, CDR2 SYDVKM. The CDR3 consists of 12 residues. Trimming removed 2 bases at V and 4 bases at J, with 3 bases between. The CDR3 loop reads CASSLPGNTIYF. The CDR3 DNA follows: TGTGCCAGCAGTTTACCCGGAAACACCATATATTTT.